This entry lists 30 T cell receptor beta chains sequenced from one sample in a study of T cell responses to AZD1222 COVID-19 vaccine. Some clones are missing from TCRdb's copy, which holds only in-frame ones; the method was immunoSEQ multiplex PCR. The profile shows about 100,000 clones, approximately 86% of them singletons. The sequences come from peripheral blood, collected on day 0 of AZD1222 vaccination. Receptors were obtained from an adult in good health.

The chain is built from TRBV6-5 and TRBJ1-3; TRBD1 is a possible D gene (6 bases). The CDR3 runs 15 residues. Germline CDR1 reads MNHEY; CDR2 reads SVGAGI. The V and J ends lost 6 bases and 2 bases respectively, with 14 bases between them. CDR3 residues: CASSLQGGPGNTIYF. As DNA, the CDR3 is TGTGCCAGCAGCCTACAGGGAGGCCCTGGAAACACCATATATTTT.

For the CDR3, the DNA is TGTGCCAGCAACCGGCGGGGGGGTACCACTGAAGCTTTCTTT. It codes for CASNRRGGTTEAFF. The chain links TRBV3-1 (or the pseudogene TRBV3-2) to TRBJ1-1; TRBD1 might be the D (5 bases). Per germline, CDR1 LGHDT and CDR2 YNNKEL (reference sequence). V lost 7 bases and J lost 4, with 16 bases in between. CDR3 length: 14 amino acids.

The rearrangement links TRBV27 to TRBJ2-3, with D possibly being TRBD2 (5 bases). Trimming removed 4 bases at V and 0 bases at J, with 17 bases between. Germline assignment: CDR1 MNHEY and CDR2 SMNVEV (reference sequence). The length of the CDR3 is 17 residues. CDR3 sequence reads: CASSSDSSLNSTDTQYF. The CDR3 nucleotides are TGTGCCAGCAGTTCAGATTCTAGCCTCAATAGCACAGATACGCAGTATTTT.

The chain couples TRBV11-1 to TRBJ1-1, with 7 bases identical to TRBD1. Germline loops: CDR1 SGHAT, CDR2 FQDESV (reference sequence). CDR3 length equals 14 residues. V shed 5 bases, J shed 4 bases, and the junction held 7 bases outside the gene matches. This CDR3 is CASSKGGVSTEAFF. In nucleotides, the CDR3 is TGTGCCAGCAGCAAAGGGGGCGTGAGCACTGAAGCTTTCTTT.

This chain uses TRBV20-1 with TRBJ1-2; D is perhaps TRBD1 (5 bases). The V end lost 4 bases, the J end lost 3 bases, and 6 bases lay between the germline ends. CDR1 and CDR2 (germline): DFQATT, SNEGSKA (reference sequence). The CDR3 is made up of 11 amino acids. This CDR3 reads CSAKQDYGYTF. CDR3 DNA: TGCAGTGCTAAACAGGACTATGGCTACACCTTC.

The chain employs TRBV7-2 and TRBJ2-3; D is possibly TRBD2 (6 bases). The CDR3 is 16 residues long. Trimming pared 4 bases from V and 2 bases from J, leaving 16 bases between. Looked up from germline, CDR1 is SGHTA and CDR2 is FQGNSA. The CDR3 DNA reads TGTGCCAGCAGCTCCCGAGGGAGGACTATCACAGATACGCAGTATTTT. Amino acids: CASSSRGRTITDTQYF.

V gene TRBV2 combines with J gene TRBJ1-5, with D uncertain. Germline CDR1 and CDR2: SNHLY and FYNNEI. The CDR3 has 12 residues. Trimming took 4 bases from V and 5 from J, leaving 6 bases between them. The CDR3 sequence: CASSVGYQPQHF. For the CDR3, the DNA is TGTGCCAGCAGTGTGGGGTATCAGCCCCAGCATTTT. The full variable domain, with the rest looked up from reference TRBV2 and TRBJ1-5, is EPEVTQTPSHQVTQMGQEVILRCVPISNHLYFYWYRQILGQKVEFLVSFYNNEISEKSEIFDDQFSVERPDGSNFTLKIRSTKLEDSAMYFCASSVGYQPQHFGDGTRLSIL.

CDR3 DNA sequence: TGTGCCACCAGCAGAGAAGTGCCAGGACGAAATGAAAAACTGTTTTTT. Its translation: CATSREVPGRNEKLFF. The rearrangement links TRBV15 to TRBJ1-4; D is uncertain. CDR3 length equals 16 residues. Germline CDR1 reads LNHNV; CDR2 reads YYDKDF (reference sequence). Trimming took off 0 bases at V and 5 bases at J, with 13 bases between the two ends.

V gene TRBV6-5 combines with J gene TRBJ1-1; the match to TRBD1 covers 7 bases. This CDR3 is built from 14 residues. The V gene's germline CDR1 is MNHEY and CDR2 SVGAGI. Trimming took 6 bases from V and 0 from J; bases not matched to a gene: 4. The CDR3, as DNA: TGTGCCAGCAGGAAGGGACAGATGAACACTGAAGCTTTCTTT. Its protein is CASRKGQMNTEAFF.

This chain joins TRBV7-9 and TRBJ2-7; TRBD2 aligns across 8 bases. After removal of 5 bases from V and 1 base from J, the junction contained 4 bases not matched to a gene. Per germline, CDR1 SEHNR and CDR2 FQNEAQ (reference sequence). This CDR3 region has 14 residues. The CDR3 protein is CASSQSGSSYEQYF. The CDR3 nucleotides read TGTGCCAGCAGCCAGAGCGGGAGTTCCTACGAGCAGTACTTC.

CDR3 sequence reads: CSVGTGGTTDTQYF. The CDR3 DNA is TGCAGCGTGGGGACAGGTGGGACCACAGATACGCAGTATTTT. V is TRBV29-1 and J is TRBJ2-3, with 8 nucleotides matching TRBD1. Germline loops: CDR1 SQVTM, CDR2 ANQGSEA. With V trimmed by 6 bases and J by 2 bases, 7 bases remained unmatched. This CDR3 has 14 amino acids.

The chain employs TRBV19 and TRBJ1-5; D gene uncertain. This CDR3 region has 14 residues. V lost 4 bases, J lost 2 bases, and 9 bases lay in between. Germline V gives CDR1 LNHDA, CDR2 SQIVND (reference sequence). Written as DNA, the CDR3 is TGTGCCAGTAGTAGCTCAAATCGCAATCAGCCCCAGCATTTT. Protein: CASSSSNRNQPQHF.

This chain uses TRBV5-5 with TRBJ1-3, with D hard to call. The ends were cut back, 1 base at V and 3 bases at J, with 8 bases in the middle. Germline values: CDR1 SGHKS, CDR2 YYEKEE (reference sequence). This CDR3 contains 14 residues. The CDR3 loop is CASSLWGFGNTIYF. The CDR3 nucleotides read TGTGCCAGCAGCTTGTGGGGTTTTGGAAACACCATATATTTT.

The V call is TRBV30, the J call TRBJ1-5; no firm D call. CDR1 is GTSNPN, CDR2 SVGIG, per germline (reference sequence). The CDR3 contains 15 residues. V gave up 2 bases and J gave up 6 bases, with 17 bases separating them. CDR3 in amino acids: CAWSSLDARSQPQHF. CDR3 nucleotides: TGTGCCTGGAGTAGCTTAGACGCTCGGAGTCAGCCCCAGCATTTT.

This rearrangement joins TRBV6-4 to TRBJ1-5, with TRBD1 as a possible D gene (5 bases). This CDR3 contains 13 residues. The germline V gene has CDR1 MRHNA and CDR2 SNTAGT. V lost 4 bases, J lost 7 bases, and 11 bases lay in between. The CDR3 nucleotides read TGTGCCAGCAGTGCAGGGAAGGAGCAGCCCCAGCATTTT. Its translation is CASSAGKEQPQHF.

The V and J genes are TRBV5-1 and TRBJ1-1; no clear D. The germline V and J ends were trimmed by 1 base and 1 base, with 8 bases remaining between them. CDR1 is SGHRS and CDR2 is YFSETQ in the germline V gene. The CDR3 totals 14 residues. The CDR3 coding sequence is TGCGCCAGCAGCTTGATTGTATCGAACACTGAAGCTTTCTTT. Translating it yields CASSLIVSNTEAFF.

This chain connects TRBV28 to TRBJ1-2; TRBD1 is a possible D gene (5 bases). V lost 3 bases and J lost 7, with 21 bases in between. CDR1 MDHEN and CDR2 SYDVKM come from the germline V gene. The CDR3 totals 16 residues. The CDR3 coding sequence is TGTGCCAGCAGTTTTCCAGTGGGGGGTGGAGAGAGTGGCTACACCTTC. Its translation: CASSFPVGGGESGYTF.

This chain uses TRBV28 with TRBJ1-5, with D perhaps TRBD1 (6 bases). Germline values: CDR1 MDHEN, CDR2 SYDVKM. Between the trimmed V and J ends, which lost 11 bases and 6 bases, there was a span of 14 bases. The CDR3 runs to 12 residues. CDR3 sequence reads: CAVGGASQPQHF. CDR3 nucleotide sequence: TGTGCCGTGGGGGGGGCAAGTCAGCCCCAGCATTTT.

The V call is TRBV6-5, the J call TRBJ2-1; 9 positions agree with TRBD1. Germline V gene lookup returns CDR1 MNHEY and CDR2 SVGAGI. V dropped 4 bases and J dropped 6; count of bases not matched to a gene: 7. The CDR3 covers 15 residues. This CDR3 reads CASSFGQGRGNEQFF. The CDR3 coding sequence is TGTGCCAGCAGTTTTGGACAGGGGAGGGGCAATGAGCAGTTCTTC.

This CDR3 reads CASSVVGEAEKLFF. CDR3 nucleotide sequence: TGTGCCAGCAGCGTAGTGGGGGAGGCTGAAAAACTGTTTTTT. The chain couples TRBV9 to TRBJ1-4; tentative D call: TRBD1 (5 bases). Germline V gene data show CDR1 as SGDLS and CDR2 as YYNGEE. The CDR3 length is 14 residues. The V end lost 0 bases, the J end lost 7 bases, and 10 bases lay between the germline ends.

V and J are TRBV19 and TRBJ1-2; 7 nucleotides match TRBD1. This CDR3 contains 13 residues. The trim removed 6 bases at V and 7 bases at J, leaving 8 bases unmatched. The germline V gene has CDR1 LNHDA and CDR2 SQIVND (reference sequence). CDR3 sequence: CASSLTGEAGYTF. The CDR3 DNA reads TGTGCCAGTAGCCTTACAGGGGAGGCTGGCTACACCTTC.

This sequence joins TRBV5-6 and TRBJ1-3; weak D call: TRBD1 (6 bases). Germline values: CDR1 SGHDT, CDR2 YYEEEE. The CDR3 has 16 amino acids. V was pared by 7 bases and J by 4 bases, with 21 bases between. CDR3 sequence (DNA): TGTGCCAGCGGGCCATCGCAGGGACACGGGGGAAACACCATATATTTT. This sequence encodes CASGPSQGHGGNTIYF.

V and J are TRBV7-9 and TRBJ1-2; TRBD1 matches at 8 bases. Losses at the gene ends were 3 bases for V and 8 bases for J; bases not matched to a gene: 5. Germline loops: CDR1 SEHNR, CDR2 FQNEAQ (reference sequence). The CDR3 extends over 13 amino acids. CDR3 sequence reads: CASSFGQGLGYTF. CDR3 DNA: TGTGCCAGCAGCTTCGGACAGGGTTTGGGCTACACCTTC.

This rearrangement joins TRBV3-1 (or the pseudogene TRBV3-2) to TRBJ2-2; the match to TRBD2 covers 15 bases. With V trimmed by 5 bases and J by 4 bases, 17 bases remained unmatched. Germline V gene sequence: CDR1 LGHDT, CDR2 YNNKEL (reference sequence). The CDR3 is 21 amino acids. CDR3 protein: CASSKGSGLAGGPSGTGELFF. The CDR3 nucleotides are TGTGCCAGCAGCAAGGGATCCGGACTAGCGGGAGGGCCGAGCGGCACCGGGGAGCTGTTTTTT.

The CDR3 coding sequence is TGTGCCAGCAGTTCGGGACAGGGGACAAACACTGAAGCTTTCTTT. This encodes CASSSGQGTNTEAFF. This sequence joins TRBV28 and TRBJ1-1; 10 nucleotides line up with TRBD1. The germline gives CDR1 MDHEN, CDR2 SYDVKM. The V gene end was trimmed by 4 bases and the J gene end by 2 bases; junction bases not matched to a gene: 4. The CDR3 sequence is 15 residues long.

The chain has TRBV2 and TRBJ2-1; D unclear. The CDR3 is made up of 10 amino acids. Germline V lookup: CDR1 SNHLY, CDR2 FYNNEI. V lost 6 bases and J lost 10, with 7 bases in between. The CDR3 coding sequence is TGTGCCAGCAGGGGCCTCGAGCAGTTCTTC. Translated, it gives CASRGLEQFF.

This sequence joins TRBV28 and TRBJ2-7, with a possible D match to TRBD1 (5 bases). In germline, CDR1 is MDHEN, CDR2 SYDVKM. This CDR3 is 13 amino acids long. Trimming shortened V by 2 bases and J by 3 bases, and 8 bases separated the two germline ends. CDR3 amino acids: CASSLARVYEQYF. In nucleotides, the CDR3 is TGTGCCAGCAGTTTAGCCAGGGTCTACGAGCAGTACTTC.

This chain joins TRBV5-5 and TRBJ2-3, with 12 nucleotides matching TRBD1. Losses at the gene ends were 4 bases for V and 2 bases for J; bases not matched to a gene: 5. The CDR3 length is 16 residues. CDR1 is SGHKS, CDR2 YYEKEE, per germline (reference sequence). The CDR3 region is CASSTGQGANTDTQYF. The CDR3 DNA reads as TGTGCCAGCAGCACGGGACAGGGGGCTAACACAGATACGCAGTATTTT.

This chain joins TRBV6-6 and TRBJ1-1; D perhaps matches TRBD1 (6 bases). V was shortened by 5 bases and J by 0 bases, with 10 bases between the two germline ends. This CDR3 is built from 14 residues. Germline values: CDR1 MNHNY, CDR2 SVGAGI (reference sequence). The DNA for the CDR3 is TGTGCCAGCAGTCACGGGACATTGAACACTGAAGCTTTCTTT. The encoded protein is CASSHGTLNTEAFF.

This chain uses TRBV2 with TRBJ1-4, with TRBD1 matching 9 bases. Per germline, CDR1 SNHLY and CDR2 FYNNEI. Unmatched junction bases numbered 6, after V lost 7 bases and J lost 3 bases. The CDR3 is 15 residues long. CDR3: CASKLRDRANEKLFF. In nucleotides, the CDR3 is TGTGCCAGCAAGCTCCGGGACAGGGCTAATGAAAAACTGTTTTTT.